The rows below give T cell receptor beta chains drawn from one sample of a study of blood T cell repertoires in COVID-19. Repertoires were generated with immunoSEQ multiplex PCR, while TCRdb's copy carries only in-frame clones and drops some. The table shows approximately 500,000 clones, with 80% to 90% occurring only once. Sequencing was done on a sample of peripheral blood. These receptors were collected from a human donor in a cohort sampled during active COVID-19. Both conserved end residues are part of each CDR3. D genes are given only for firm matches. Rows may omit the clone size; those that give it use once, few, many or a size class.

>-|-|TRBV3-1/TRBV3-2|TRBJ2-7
CASSQERSRYYEQYF
TGTGCCAGCAGCCAAGAAAGGAGTAGATATTACGAGCAGTACTTC
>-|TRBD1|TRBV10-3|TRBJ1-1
CAIRGQGGRTEAFF
TGTGCCATCAGGGGACAGGGAGGTAGGACTGAAGCTTTCTTT
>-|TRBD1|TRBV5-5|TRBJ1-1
CASSFRQGSNTEAFF
TGTGCCAGCAGCTTCAGACAGGGATCGAACACTGAAGCTTTCTTT
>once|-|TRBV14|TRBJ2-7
CASSLQRDSYEQYF
TGTGCCAGCAGCCTCCAACGGGACTCCTACGAGCAGTACTTC
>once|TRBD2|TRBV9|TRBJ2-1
CASSAPGTTDNEQFF
TGTGCCAGCAGCGCCCCCGGGACTACCGACAATGAGCAGTTCTTC
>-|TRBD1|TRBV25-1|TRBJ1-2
CASGGTGSANYGYTF
TGTGCCAGCGGGGGGACAGGATCTGCTAACTATGGCTACACCTTC
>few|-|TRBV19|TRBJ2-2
CASSTSGFAGELFF
TGTGCCAGCTCGACTAGTGGGTTTGCCGGGGAGCTGTTTTTT
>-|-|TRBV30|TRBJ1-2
CAWRYSGDDGGYTF
TGTGCCTGGAGGTACTCAGGGGACGACGGAGGCTACACCTTC
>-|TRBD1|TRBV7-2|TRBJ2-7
CASSLVGGQVVSEQYF
TGTGCCAGCAGCTTAGTCGGCGGACAGGTGGTTTCCGAGCAGTACTTC
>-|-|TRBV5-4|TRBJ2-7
CASSLGRQGSYEQYF
TGTGCCAGCAGCTTGGGCAGGCAGGGGAGCTACGAGCAGTACTTC
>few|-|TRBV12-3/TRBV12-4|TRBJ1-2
CASRQQGFYGYTF
TGTGCCAGCAGGCAACAGGGCTTCTATGGCTACACCTTC
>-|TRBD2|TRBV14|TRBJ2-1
CASSLLILAGRRNEQFF
TGTGCCAGCAGCCTTCTGATACTAGCGGGGAGGCGAAATGAGCAGTTCTTC
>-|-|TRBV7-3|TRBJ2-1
CASSLIQGTSDEQFF
TGTGCCAGCAGCTTAATTCAGGGAACATCGGATGAGCAGTTCTTC
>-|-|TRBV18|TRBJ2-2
CASSPTHNTGELFF
TGTGCCAGCTCGCCAACTCACAACACCGGGGAGCTGTTTTTT
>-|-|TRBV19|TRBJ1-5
CASSRQYNQPQHF
TGTGCCAGTAGTCGACAATACAATCAGCCCCAGCATTTT
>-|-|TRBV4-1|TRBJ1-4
CASSQLTGNNEKLFF
TGCGCCAGCAGCCAGCTTACAGGCAATAATGAAAAACTGTTTTTT
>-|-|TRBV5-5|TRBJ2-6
CASSLFGESAGANVLTF
TGTGCCAGCAGCTTGTTCGGGGAATCGGCTGGGGCCAACGTCCTGACTTTC
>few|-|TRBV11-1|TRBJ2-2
CASSLEAESGELFF
TGTGCCAGCAGCCTAGAAGCCGAATCCGGGGAGCTGTTTTTT
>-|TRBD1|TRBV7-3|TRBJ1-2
CASSLKGGTGQGYTF
TGTGCCAGCAGCTTAAAGGGGGGGACAGGTCAGGGCTACACCTTC
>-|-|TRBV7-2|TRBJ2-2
CASSLGLNTGELFF
TGTGCCAGCAGCTTAGGACTGAACACCGGGGAGCTGTTTTTT
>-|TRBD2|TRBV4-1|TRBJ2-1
CASSQDRHRTSGKRRNEQFF
TGCGCCAGCAGCCAAGATAGGCATCGGACTAGCGGGAAACGTCGGAATGAGCAGTTCTTC
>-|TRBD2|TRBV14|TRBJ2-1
CASSHPYSGSGTYNEQFF
TGTGCCAGCAGCCACCCGTATAGCGGGAGTGGGACCTACAATGAGCAGTTCTTC
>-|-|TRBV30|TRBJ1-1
CAWSSDYGTEAFF
TGTGCCTGGAGTTCGGACTACGGCACTGAAGCTTTCTTT
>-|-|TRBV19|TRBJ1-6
CASSGPGGLSLHF
TGTGCCAGTAGTGGTCCCGGCGGACTTTCCCTCCACTTT
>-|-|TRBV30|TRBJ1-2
CAWSLWRGGYTF
TGTGCCTGGAGCCTTTGGAGGGGTGGCTACACCTTC
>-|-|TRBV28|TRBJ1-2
CASSFIRGYTF
TGTGCCAGCAGTTTTATCAGGGGCTACACCTTC
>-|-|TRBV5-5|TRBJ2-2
CASSSGSGGELFF
TGTGCCAGCAGCTCAGGGTCCGGCGGGGAGCTGTTTTTT
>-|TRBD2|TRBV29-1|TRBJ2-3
CSFGLAGGPLDTQYF
TGCAGCTTCGGGCTAGCGGGAGGGCCTCTGGATACGCAGTATTTT
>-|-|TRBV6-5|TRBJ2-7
CASSYLDEQYF
TGTGCCAGCAGTTACCTCGACGAGCAGTACTTC
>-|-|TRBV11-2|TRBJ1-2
CASGGEPYGYTF
TGTGCCTCCGGGGGAGAGCCCTATGGCTACACCTTC
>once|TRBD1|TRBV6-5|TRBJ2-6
CASGTGFSGANVLTF
TGTGCCAGCGGGACAGGGTTCTCTGGGGCCAACGTCCTGACTTTC
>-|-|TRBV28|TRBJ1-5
CASSLPVTGVNQPQHF
TGTGCCAGCAGTTTACCCGTAACAGGTGTCAATCAGCCCCAGCATTTT
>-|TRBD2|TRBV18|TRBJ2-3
CASSQTSGSTDTQYF
TGTGCCAGCTCACAAACTAGCGGGAGCACAGATACGCAGTATTTT
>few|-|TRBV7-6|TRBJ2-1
CASSSRVRDNEQFF
TGTGCCAGCAGCTCCCGGGTCAGGGACAATGAGCAGTTCTTC
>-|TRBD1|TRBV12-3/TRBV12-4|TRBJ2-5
CASSPTGPETQYF
TGTGCCAGCAGCCCGACAGGGCCTGAGACCCAGTACTTC
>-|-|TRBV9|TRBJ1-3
CASSVTEGLSDTIYF
TGTGCCAGCAGCGTAACGGAGGGTTTGTCGGACACCATATATTTT
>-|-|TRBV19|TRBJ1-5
CASSIGRARQPQHF
TGTGCCAGTAGTATCGGGAGGGCTCGCCAGCCCCAGCATTTT
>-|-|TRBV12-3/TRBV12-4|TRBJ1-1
CASSLTSGTEAFF
TGTGCCAGCAGTCTTACCAGCGGCACTGAAGCTTTCTTT
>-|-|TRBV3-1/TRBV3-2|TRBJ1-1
CASSGGGRTEAFF
TGTGCCAGCAGCGGGGGGGGGCGCACTGAAGCTTTCTTT
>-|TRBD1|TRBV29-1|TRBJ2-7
CSVTDRVTYEQYF
TGCAGCGTGACGGACAGGGTGACCTACGAGCAGTACTTC
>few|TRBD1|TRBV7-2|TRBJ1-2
CASSPDRDYGYTF
TGTGCCAGCAGCCCGGACAGGGACTATGGCTACACCTTC
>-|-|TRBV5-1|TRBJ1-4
CASSLTTGENEKLFF
TGCGCCAGCAGCCTTACAACAGGAGAGAATGAAAAACTGTTTTTT
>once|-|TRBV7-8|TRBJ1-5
CASSLAGGAALNQPQHF
TGTGCCAGCAGCTTAGCAGGGGGTGCCGCCCTCAATCAGCCCCAGCATTTT
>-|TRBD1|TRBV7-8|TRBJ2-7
CASSSPIRGSSYEQYF
TGTGCCAGCAGCTCCCCCATCAGGGGGAGCTCCTACGAGCAGTACTTC
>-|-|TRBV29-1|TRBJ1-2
CSVVGGPTGAVYGYTF
TGCAGCGTCGTGGGGGGGCCGACAGGCGCCGTCTATGGCTACACCTTC
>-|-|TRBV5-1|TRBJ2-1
CASSLGGLGNEQFF
TGCGCCAGCAGTCTCGGGGGACTGGGAAATGAGCAGTTCTTC
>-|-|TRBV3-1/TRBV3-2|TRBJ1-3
CASTRRGEGNTIYF
TGTGCCAGCACTCGCCGGGGGGAAGGAAACACCATATATTTT